The rows below give T cell receptor beta chains drawn from one sample of a study of cytomegalovirus exposure and HLA in healthy donors. Using immunoSEQ multiplex PCR, the repertoire was profiled, and TCRdb retains in-frame clones only, with some absent. Here the sample spans 160,000 or so clones, 70% to 85% being singletons. The sequenced material came from PBMCs. The receptors stem from a woman aged 50 to 60 in good health and CMV-seropositive. Both conserved end residues are part of each CDR3. Each record gives: clone size, J gene, D gene, V gene, CDR3 DNA, CDR3 protein. A D gene is named only where the DNA matches it firmly. Part of the rows lack a size; the others show once, few, many or a class for expanded clones.

- TRBJ1-6 - TRBV5-4 TGTGCCAGCAGCTTGGGCCGGGATACACCCCTCCACTTT CASSLGRDTPLHF
- TRBJ1-5 - TRBV7-9 TGTGCCAGCAGTTCCGGGGTGGAAAGCAATCAGCCCCAGCATTTT CASSSGVESNQPQHF
- TRBJ2-5 - TRBV2 TGTGCCAGCAGGGCCAGGGTAGGAGAGACCCAGTACTTC CASRARVGETQYF
- TRBJ2-7 - TRBV7-8 TGTGCCAGCAGCTTAGATATAACTTATTCCTACGAGCAGTACTTC CASSLDITYSYEQYF
- TRBJ1-1 - TRBV19 TGTGCCAGTAATTGGAAGGCAGGGAACACTGAAGCTTTCTTT CASNWKAGNTEAFF
- TRBJ1-6 - TRBV19 TGTGTCAGTAGATTCCAGGGATTGAATTCACCCCTCCACTTT CVSRFQGLNSPLHF
- TRBJ2-2 - TRBV29-1 TGCAGCGTTGTAAGTCCACTAAGCACCGGGGAGCTGTTTTTT CSVVSPLSTGELFF
- TRBJ1-1 TRBD1 TRBV5-1 TGCGCCAGCAGCTTAACCGGGACAGCTACTACTGAAGCTTTCTTT CASSLTGTATTEAFF
- TRBJ2-1 TRBD2 TRBV5-4 TGTGCCAGCAGCTTAGGGGACTACAACAATGAGCAGTTCTTC CASSLGDYNNEQFF
- TRBJ2-2 - TRBV19 TGTGCCAGTAGTATAGGGACAGGGGAGCTGTTTTTT CASSIGTGELFF
- TRBJ1-1 TRBD1 TRBV19 TGTGCCAGTAGTATTCGTCTGACAGGGAGGCTGAACACTGAAGCTTTCTTT CASSIRLTGRLNTEAFF
- TRBJ2-5 TRBD2 TRBV4-2 TGTGCCAGCAGCCAAGTGGCGGGGGGGCCTGACGAGACCCAGTACTTC CASSQVAGGPDETQYF
- TRBJ2-5 TRBD1 TRBV7-9 TGTGCCAGCAGCCCCCGGGACAGACAAGAGACCCAGTACTTC CASSPRDRQETQYF
- TRBJ2-7 TRBD1 TRBV6-5 TGTGCCAGCAGTTACGGGGGACAGGCCCACGAGCAGTACTTC CASSYGGQAHEQYF
- TRBJ1-1 - TRBV10-3 TGTGCCATCAGCGGCCAGGGGCCCGAAGCTTTCTTT CAISGQGPEAFF
- TRBJ2-7 - TRBV5-5 TGTGCCAGCAGCTTGGGTCGGAGGCTCTACGAGCAGTACTTC CASSLGRRLYEQYF
- TRBJ2-2 - TRBV4-3 TGCGCCAGCAGCCACGAGGGCGGGGGGGAGCTGTTTTTT CASSHEGGGELFF
- TRBJ1-2 - TRBV5-1 TGCGCCAGCAGCTTGGACAACAGAAACTATGGCTACACCTTC CASSLDNRNYGYTF
- TRBJ2-3 TRBD1 TRBV5-1 TGCGCCAGCAGCTTAAGGACAGGGATCGGGGATACGCAGTATTTT CASSLRTGIGDTQYF
- TRBJ1-2 TRBD1 TRBV27 TGTGCCAGCAAGGGCCGACAGGGGGCGGATGGCTACACCTTC CASKGRQGADGYTF
few TRBJ2-7 - TRBV6-5 TGTGCCAGCAGTAGTCAGGGGTTGCACGAGCAGTACTTC CASSSQGLHEQYF
- TRBJ2-7 TRBD2 TRBV5-6 TGTGCCAGCAGCTTGGGGCTAGCGGACTACGAGCAGTACTTC CASSLGLADYEQYF
- TRBJ2-1 - TRBV20-1 TGCAGTGTACTAGCTCATGAGCAGTTCTTC CSVLAHEQFF
- TRBJ1-2 - TRBV25-1 TGTGCCAGCAGTGCCGCCGGGGTTAACTATGGCTACACCTTC CASSAAGVNYGYTF
- TRBJ2-2 - TRBV6-5 TGTGCCAGCAGTTTCCGGAGGGCTCCGAACACCGGGGAGCTGTTTTTT CASSFRRAPNTGELFF
- TRBJ2-1 - TRBV11-2 TGTGCCAGCAGCACTCACCATCGGACCCTAGGGGCCAATGAGCAGTTCTTC CASSTHHRTLGANEQFF
- TRBJ2-1 TRBD2 TRBV6-5 TGTGCCAGCAGTGTAATAGCGGGGGGATACAATGAGCAGTTCTTC CASSVIAGGYNEQFF
- TRBJ2-2 - TRBV5-1 TGCGCCAGCAGCTTGGGAGTCACCGGGGAGCTGTTTTTT CASSLGVTGELFF
- TRBJ2-3 - TRBV27 TGTGCCAGCAGTCCCAGACAGACTTCCACAGATACGCAGTATTTT CASSPRQTSTDTQYF
few TRBJ2-5 TRBD2 TRBV7-2 TGTGCCAGCAGCTTAGGGGGAGGAGGGCGGGGGGGCATGGAGACCCAGTACTTC CASSLGGGGRGGMETQYF
- TRBJ1-2 - TRBV7-8 TGTGCCAGCAGCTTAGGCGAAACTTTCAGCTACACCTTC CASSLGETFSYTF
- TRBJ1-2 - TRBV30 TGCGCCTGGAGTACCGCGGGGGCTAACTATGGCTACACCTTC CAWSTAGANYGYTF
- TRBJ2-1 - TRBV27 TGTGCCAGCAGTACCCTCGACAGTAGCTCCTACAATGAGCAGTTCTTC CASSTLDSSSYNEQFF
- TRBJ2-7 - TRBV7-8 TGTGCCAGCAGCTTAGCAGGGGCGAAAGCCTACGAGCAGTACTTC CASSLAGAKAYEQYF
- TRBJ1-1 - TRBV5-1 TGCGCCAGCACCACCTCTTTGGGGGGGGCGCATACTGAAGCTTTCTTT CASTTSLGGAHTEAFF
once TRBJ2-7 TRBD1 TRBV6-1 TGTGCCAGCAGTTCCGGACAGGACTACGAGCAGTACTTC CASSSGQDYEQYF
- TRBJ2-5 - TRBV13 TGTGCCAGCGGGCGTGAGGAGACCCAGTACTTC CASGREETQYF
- TRBJ2-7 - TRBV4-2 TGTGCCAGCAGCCAATCCTGGAGCGGCTCCTACGAGCAGTACTTC CASSQSWSGSYEQYF
- TRBJ2-7 TRBD1 TRBV9 TGTGCCAGCAGCGGCGAGGGGGCCCCCTACGAGCAGTACTTC CASSGEGAPYEQYF
few TRBJ1-5 TRBD1 TRBV2 TGTGCCAGCAGTCCAGACAGGGACGGCAATCAGCCCCAGCATTTT CASSPDRDGNQPQHF
once TRBJ2-2 TRBD2 TRBV28 TGTGCCAGCAGTTTCTTAGCGGGGGGGAACACCGGGGAGCTGTTTTTT CASSFLAGGNTGELFF
- TRBJ2-3 - TRBV7-2 TGTGCCAGCAGCTTAGGGGCGCTTAGCACAGATACGCAGTATTTT CASSLGALSTDTQYF
- TRBJ2-2 TRBD1 TRBV7-7 TGTGCCAGCAGCCCCGGACAGGGAACGCCGACTGACACCGGGGAGCTGTTTTTT CASSPGQGTPTDTGELFF
few TRBJ2-1 - TRBV9 TGTGCCAGCAGCGGGCACAGTGCGCCTACCTCCTACAATGAGCAGTTCTTC CASSGHSAPTSYNEQFF
- TRBJ2-2 TRBD1 TRBV19 TGTGCCAGTAGTATCTTATCCCAGGGGGCGCGCACCGGGGAGCTGTTTTTT CASSILSQGARTGELFF
- TRBJ1-6 - TRBV7-2 TGTGCCAGCAGCCCGCGGGGGGGTAACTATAATTCACCCCTCCACTTT CASSPRGGNYNSPLHF